The 29 T cell receptor beta chains below all came from one sample that was sequenced in a study of T cells in women clearing cervical HPV infection. TCRdb keeps only in-frame clones here, not all; method: immunoSEQ multiplex PCR. The table for this sample gives about 30,000 clones. Sample: blood buffy coat. The origin of the receptors is a woman aged 18 to 75 with a cervical HPV16 infection that either progressed to CIN3+ or cleared (not recorded which).

Note on this clone: The read ends 3 residues early relative to the CDR3; the germline J gene fills the gap. This chain uses TRBV20-1 with TRBJ1-2; 9 nucleotides line up with TRBD1. CDR1 DFQATT and CDR2 SNEGSKA come from the germline V gene (reference sequence). The trim removed 3 bases at V and 2 bases at J, leaving 7 bases unmatched. This CDR3 region has 15 residues. CDR3 DNA, as far as it was read: TGCAGTGCTAGCACCATTGGGACAGGGAACTATGGC. Its protein is CSASTIGTGNYG. The CDR3 in its entirety is CSASTIGTGNYGYTF.

Worth noting for this clone: The CDR3 is cut off 3 residues early in the read; its end comes from the germline J gene. The V and J genes are TRBV11-2 and TRBJ2-7, with D unclear. Germline CDR1 reads SGHAT; CDR2 reads FQNNGV. The CDR3 sequence is 15 residues long. Trimming removed 5 bases at V and 1 base at J, with 15 bases between. The CDR3 loop reads CASSGRDFDSYEQYF. CDR3 bases read: TGTGCCAGCAGCGGCCGAGACTTCGATTCCTACGAG.

Comment on this clone: The read halts 3 residues ahead of the CDR3 end, with the missing end drawn from the germline J gene. This chain joins TRBV27 and TRBJ1-5; D may be TRBD1 (5 bases). CDR3 length: 14 amino acids. The V and J ends lost 6 bases and 7 bases respectively, with 16 bases between them. Germline V CDR1 and CDR2: MNHEY, SMNVEV (reference sequence). The CDR3 bases that were read are TGTGCCAGCAGGTTTGGGGGGAGCGACCAGCCC. Protein product: CASRFGGSDQP. Given in full, the CDR3 is CASRFGGSDQPQHF.

Note on this clone: With the read ending 3 residues before the CDR3 end, the germline J gene is used to fill in that end. The V gene is TRBV4-1, the J gene TRBJ2-6; D remains ambiguous. CDR1 is MGHRA, CDR2 YSYEKL, per germline. CDR3 length equals 15 residues. Trimming removed 0 bases at V and 1 base at J, with 4 bases between. The CDR3 sequence is CASSQEGSGANVLTF. CDR3 bases read: TGCGCCAGCAGCCAAGAAGGGTCTGGGGCCAACGTC.

With respect to this clone: Read data end 3 residues before the CDR3 end; the end is taken from the germline J gene. The rearrangement joins TRBV4-1 to TRBJ1-2, with 8 bases fitting TRBD1. This CDR3 contains 15 residues. CDR1 is MGHRA, CDR2 YSYEKL, per germline. CDR3 sequence: CASSQALDRGRGYTF. CDR3 DNA, as far as it was read: TGCGCCAGCAGCCAGGCCCTCGACAGGGGCCGAGGC.

Note on this clone: The read terminates 3 residues ahead of where the CDR3 ends, so the germline J gene completes it. This chain links TRBV7-9 with TRBJ2-5; TRBD1 or TRBD2 may be the D gene (5 bases each). The germline V gene encodes CDR1 SEHNR and CDR2 FQNEAQ (reference sequence). This CDR3 has 15 amino acids. V was cut by 1 base and J by 5 bases, with 14 bases left in between. The sequenced CDR3 bases are TGTGCCAGCAGCTTAGAGGGCACCAGGGAGGAGACC. Its protein is CASSLEGTREET. The full-length CDR3 reads as CASSLEGTREETQYF.

Of note for this clone: The read ends 3 residues shy of where the CDR3 ends; the end is completed using the germline J gene. The chain uses TRBV5-4 and TRBJ2-3; the match to TRBD2 covers 10 bases. V trimming: 6 bases; J trimming: 4 bases; junction bases outside the gene matches: 8. CDR1 is SGHNT and CDR2 is YYREEE in the germline V gene (reference sequence). The CDR3 runs 15 residues. The CDR3 here is CASTPGTSVPDTQYF. The covered CDR3 bases are TGTGCCAGCACACCCGGGACTAGCGTCCCAGATACG.

Worth noting for this clone: The sequence runs out 3 residues before the end of the CDR3; the remainder is reconstructed from the germline J gene. The chain has TRBV24-1 and TRBJ1-5, with D maybe TRBD1 (6 bases). CDR1 KGHDR and CDR2 SFDVKD come from the germline V gene. V lost 5 bases to trimming and J lost 2 bases, with 12 bases between them. The CDR3 runs 15 residues. CDR3 loop: CATSGGGIGNQPQHF. CDR3 bases read: TGTGCCACCAGTGGGGGGGGCATAGGCAATCAGCCC.

Concerning this clone: The read finishes 3 residues shy of the CDR3 end, and the germline J gene is used to complete it. This chain joins TRBV5-1 and TRBJ2-5; perhaps TRBD1 as D (5 bases). There are 16 residues in the CDR3. The V and J ends lost 4 bases and 2 bases respectively, with 18 bases between them. Per the germline V gene, CDR1 is SGHRS and CDR2 is YFSETQ. CDR3 DNA, as far as it was read: TGCGCCAGCAGCGGGATGACAGAAGATATACAAGAGACC. Translation gives CASSGMTEDIQET. The whole CDR3 region reads CASSGMTEDIQETQYF.

In regard to this clone: The read ends 3 residues early relative to the CDR3; the germline J gene fills the gap. The gene calls are TRBV5-1 and TRBJ1-1, with unresolved D. This CDR3 region has 13 residues. V was trimmed by 5 bases and J by 1 base, leaving 9 bases between them. In germline, CDR1 is SGHRS, CDR2 YFSETQ. Incomplete CDR3 DNA: TGCGCCAGCAGACGGGTTGCGAACACTGAA. Translating it yields CASRRVANTE. The full CDR3 protein reads CASRRVANTEAFF.

Turning to this clone: The CDR3 goes on 3 residues after the read ends, and that part is filled in from the germline J gene. The rearrangement joins TRBV5-4 to TRBJ1-1; maybe TRBD1 (5 bases). The CDR3 spans 14 residues. The V gene lost 0 bases and the J gene lost 6 bases, with 12 bases spanning the gap. Germline CDR1 is SGHNT and CDR2 is YYREEE (reference sequence). CDR3 DNA, as far as it was read: TGTGCCAGCAGCTTGGCCCAGGGATTAGCTGAA. Its protein product is CASSLAQGLAE. The full CDR3 sequence reads CASSLAQGLAEAFF.

A word on this clone: The CDR3 extends 3 residues past the end of the read, so its final part is completed from the germline J gene. The V gene is TRBV2, the J gene TRBJ1-3; TRBD1 matches at 8 bases. J lost 3 bases, V lost 10 bases, and 8 bases had no gene match. The length of the CDR3 is 14 residues. CDR1 SNHLY and CDR2 FYNNEI come from the germline V gene. The CDR3 is CANSDRGGGNTIYF. The sequenced part of the CDR3 DNA is TGTGCCAACAGCGACAGGGGAGGTGGAAACACC. The full variable domain, in which reference TRBV2 and TRBJ1-3 provide the parts outside the CDR3, is EPEVTQTPSHQVTQMGQEVILRCVPISNHLYFYWYRQILGQKVEFLVSFYNNEISEKSEIFDDQFSVERPDGSNFTLKIRSTKLEDSAMYFCANSDRGGGNTIYFGEGSWLTVV.

About this clone: Coverage ceases 3 residues before the CDR3 finishes, and the germline J gene fills in the end. The chain links TRBV19 to TRBJ2-5; the D gene is possibly TRBD2 (6 bases). CDR1 and CDR2 (germline): LNHDA, SQIVND (reference sequence). The CDR3 totals 15 residues. With 5 bases removed from V and 4 bases from J, the gap between germline ends came to 17 bases. The CDR3: CASSSAGGVRETQYF. CDR3 DNA, as far as it was read: TGTGCCAGTAGTTCCGCCGGAGGGGTTCGAGAGACC.

As to this clone: The read terminates 3 residues before the CDR3 end, so the remaining end is supplied by the germline J gene. V is TRBV30 and J is TRBJ1-5; TRBD1 agrees at 7 bases. The CDR3 totals 14 residues. The ends lost 0 bases at V and 4 bases at J; junction bases unmatched: 3. Germline CDR1 reads GTSNPN; CDR2 reads SVGIG (reference sequence). The CDR3 sequence is CAWSVGQENQPQHF. The CDR3 bases that were read are TGTGCCTGGAGTGTAGGACAGGAAAATCAGCCC.

The CDR3: CASSIGGGSGTGELFF. Incomplete CDR3 DNA: TGTGCCAGTAGTATCGGGGGGGGCTCTGGCACCGGGGAG. V and J are TRBV19 and TRBJ2-2; 8 nucleotides line up with TRBD2. The read comes to an end 3 residues before the CDR3 does, leaving the germline J gene to fill in the end. The germline V gene has CDR1 LNHDA and CDR2 SQIVND (reference sequence). Losses at the gene ends were 3 bases for V and 4 bases for J; bases not matched to a gene: 7. The CDR3 extends over 16 amino acids.

About this clone: With the read ending 3 residues before the CDR3 end, the germline J gene is used to fill in that end. The V gene is TRBV20-1, the J gene TRBJ2-5; D perhaps matches TRBD2 (6 bases). This CDR3 has 15 residues. CDR1 and CDR2 (germline): DFQATT, SNEGSKA (reference sequence). Trimming took off 2 bases at V and 1 base at J, with 14 bases between the two ends. The CDR3 protein is CSARRAGGAQETQYF. The CDR3 bases that were read are TGCAGTGCTAGACGAGCGGGCGGGGCCCAAGAGACC.

Notes on this clone: The observed sequence ends 3 residues before the CDR3 terminus, with the missing tail filled in from the germline J gene. The V and J genes are TRBV5-4 and TRBJ1-1, with 7 nucleotides matching TRBD1. V trimming: 2 bases; J trimming: 3 bases; junction bases outside the gene matches: 7. This CDR3 is built from 15 residues. Germline V CDR1 and CDR2: SGHNT, YYREEE (reference sequence). CDR3 sequence reads: CASSFSNRGYTEAFF. The DNA read from the CDR3 is TGTGCCAGCAGCTTTTCTAACAGGGGCTACACTGAA. The full variable domain, completed using reference TRBV5-4 and TRBJ1-1, is ETGVTQSPTHLIKTRGQQVTLRCSSQSGHNTVSWYQQALGQGPQFIFQYYREEENGRGNFPPRFSGLQFPNYSSELNVNALELDDSALYLCASSFSNRGYTEAFFGQGTRLTVV.

About this clone: The CDR3 extends 3 residues past the end of the read, so its final part is completed from the germline J gene. The chain recombines TRBV29-1 with TRBJ1-1; 9 nucleotides align to TRBD1. CDR3 length equals 16 residues. Trimming at V came to 0 bases and at J to 4 bases, leaving 9 bases not matched to a gene. Germline V gives CDR1 SQVTM, CDR2 ANQGSEA. The CDR3 is CSVEDPGQGRTTEAFF. Incomplete CDR3 DNA: TGCAGCGTTGAAGATCCGGGACAGGGAAGGACCACTGAA.

Turning to this clone: The read ends 3 residues early relative to the CDR3; the germline J gene fills the gap. The rearrangement uses TRBV10-2 and TRBJ2-2, with 8 bases matching TRBD1. V lost 6 bases and J lost 1; bases outside the gene matches: 4. There are 15 residues in the CDR3. Looked up from germline, CDR1 is WSHSY and CDR2 is SAAADI. Here the CDR3 reads CASSAGTGNTGELFF. CDR3 DNA (partial): TGCGCCAGCAGCGCCGGGACAGGGAACACCGGGGAG.

The CDR3 spells CSARFLSYEQYF. CDR3 DNA, as far as it was read: TGCAGTGCTAGATTCTTATCTTACGAG. The rearrangement uses TRBV20-1 and TRBJ2-7; D is ambiguous. The read ends 3 residues before the CDR3 terminus; that terminus is restored from the germline J gene. The germline V gene has CDR1 DFQATT and CDR2 SNEGSKA (reference sequence). There are 12 residues in the CDR3. V lost 2 bases to trimming and J lost 4 bases, with 9 bases between them.

Comments on this clone: The read falls 3 residues short of the CDR3 end, and the missing part is taken from the germline J gene. The chain couples TRBV2 to TRBJ2-2; D unclear. Trimming left V 7 bases short and J 5 bases short, with 11 bases between. Germline V lookup: CDR1 SNHLY, CDR2 FYNNEI. This CDR3 has 13 amino acids. CDR3 in amino acids: CASMKEGTGELFF. The CDR3 DNA, read in part, is TGTGCCAGCATGAAAGAAGGGACCGGGGAG.

Regarding this clone: The sequenced fragment ends 3 residues before the CDR3 boundary, so the rest is inferred from the germline J gene. The V call is TRBV2, the J call TRBJ1-6; D remains ambiguous. V dropped 1 base and J dropped 7 bases, with 11 bases sitting between them. This CDR3 contains 15 residues. Germline loops: CDR1 SNHLY, CDR2 FYNNEI. CDR3 bases read: TGTGCCAGCAGTGAAGGGCAACTAGGAAATTCACCC. Its translation is CASSEGQLGNSP. The CDR3 in full is CASSEGQLGNSPLHF.

As regards this clone: The read is 3 residues too short to cover the CDR3 end, so that end is filled in from the germline J gene. This chain uses TRBV11-2 with TRBJ1-1; D is uncertain. Germline assignment: CDR1 SGHAT and CDR2 FQNNGV. The length of the CDR3 is 12 residues. V was shortened by 7 bases and J by 5 bases, with 11 bases between the two germline ends. CDR3 sequence: CASTPLRTEAFF. The sequenced part of the CDR3 DNA is TGTGCCAGCACCCCCCTCCGTACTGAA.

As to this clone: The sequence runs out 3 residues before the end of the CDR3; the remainder is reconstructed from the germline J gene. This chain links TRBV18 with TRBJ1-1; D gene uncertain. This CDR3 comprises 14 residues. The ends were cut back, 0 bases at V and 4 bases at J, with 9 bases in the middle. In germline, CDR1 is KGHSH, CDR2 LQKENI. This CDR3 reads CASSPPGWSTEAFF. The sequenced part of the CDR3 DNA is TGTGCCAGCTCACCACCAGGGTGGAGCACTGAA.

As concerns this clone: The read halts 3 residues ahead of the CDR3 end, with the missing end drawn from the germline J gene. This chain connects TRBV28 to TRBJ2-5, with a tentative D call TRBD1 (6 bases). The V gene's germline CDR1 is MDHEN and CDR2 SYDVKM. This CDR3 region has 14 residues. Trimming pared 1 base from V and 4 bases from J, leaving 10 bases between. Partial CDR3 DNA: TGTGCCAGCAGTTTATTAGGGGGTGCAGAGACC. Translation gives CASSLLGGAET. Given in full, the CDR3 is CASSLLGGAETQYF.

Details on this clone: Read data end 3 residues before the CDR3 end; the end is taken from the germline J gene. This chain links TRBV10-3 with TRBJ1-6, with 11 bases lining up with TRBD1. The V gene end was trimmed by 2 bases and the J gene end by 8 bases; junction bases not matched to a gene: 2. CDR3 length equals 15 residues. In germline, CDR1 is ENHRY, CDR2 SYGVKD. CDR3 sequence: CAISERGQGDSPLHF. The sequenced CDR3 bases are TGTGCCATCAGTGAGCGGGGACAGGGGGATTCACCC.

A note on this clone: Sequencing ends 3 residues short of the CDR3 end; the germline J gene provides the rest. The gene calls are TRBV7-9 and TRBJ2-7, with TRBD2 as a possible D gene (6 bases). Between the trimmed V and J ends, which lost 1 base and 2 bases, there was a span of 12 bases. In germline, CDR1 is SEHNR, CDR2 FQNEAQ (reference sequence). The CDR3 contains 15 residues. CDR3 bases read: TGTGCCAGCAGCTTAGAGTTTGGAGGGGCCTACGAG. It encodes CASSLEFGGAYE. From start to end, the CDR3 is CASSLEFGGAYEQYF.

With regard to this clone: The read terminates 3 residues ahead of where the CDR3 ends, so the germline J gene completes it. This rearrangement joins TRBV24-1 to TRBJ2-3, with D uncertain. The CDR3 runs to 14 residues. CDR1 is KGHDR and CDR2 is SFDVKD in the germline V gene. V dropped 4 bases and J dropped 6 bases, with 13 bases sitting between them. The sequenced CDR3 bases are TGTGCCACCAGTGACGCTTCTCTAGTTGATACG. Amino acid sequence: CATSDASLVDT. The CDR3, in full, reads CATSDASLVDTQYF.

Comments on this clone: The read ends 3 residues before the CDR3 terminus; that terminus is restored from the germline J gene. V and J are TRBV4-1 and TRBJ2-7, with 9 nucleotides matching TRBD1. V trimming: 3 bases; J trimming: 0 bases; junction bases outside the gene matches: 3. Germline CDR1 is MGHRA and CDR2 is YSYEKL. The CDR3 length is 15 residues. The covered CDR3 bases are TGCGCCAGCAGCCATATGACAGGGGGCTCCTACGAG. Its protein is CASSHMTGGSYE. The entire CDR3 is CASSHMTGGSYEQYF.